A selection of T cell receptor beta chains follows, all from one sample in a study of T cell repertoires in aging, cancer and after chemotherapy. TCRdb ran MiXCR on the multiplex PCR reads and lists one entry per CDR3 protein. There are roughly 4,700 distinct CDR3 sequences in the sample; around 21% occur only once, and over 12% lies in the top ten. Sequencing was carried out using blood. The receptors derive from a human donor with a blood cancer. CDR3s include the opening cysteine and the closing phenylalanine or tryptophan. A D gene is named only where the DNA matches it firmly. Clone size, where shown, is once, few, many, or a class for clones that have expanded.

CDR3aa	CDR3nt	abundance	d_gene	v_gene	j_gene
CASRRDSTDTQYF	TGCGCCAGCAGACGGGACTCTACAGATACGCAGTATTTT	few	-	TRBV5-1	TRBJ2-3
CASRDRAGGRDNSPLHF	TGTGCCAGCAGAGACCGGGCAGGGGGAAGGGATAATTCACCCCTCCACTTT	few	TRBD1	TRBV6-2/TRBV6-3	TRBJ1-6
CASSPGEYNEQFF	TGTGCCAGCTCACCCGGGGAGTACAATGAGCAGTTCTTC	medium-sized	-	TRBV18	TRBJ2-1
CASSSQRNYGYTF	TGTGCCAGCAGTTCGCAGAGGAACTATGGCTACACCTTC	-	-	TRBV27	TRBJ1-2
CAWSTRRATNEKLFF	TGTGCCTGGAGTACCAGACGGGCTACTAATGAAAAACTGTTTTTT	medium-sized	-	TRBV30	TRBJ1-4
CASTTQGPGLHGYTF	TGTGCCAGTACCACCCAGGGCCCTGGCCTTCATGGCTACACCTTC	-	-	TRBV19	TRBJ1-2
CASSIDSGGNQPQHF	TGTGCCAGTAGTATAGACTCAGGAGGCAATCAGCCCCAGCATTTT	medium-sized	-	TRBV19	TRBJ1-5
CASSQDTAHNGQFF	TGCGCCAGCAGCCAAGACACAGCTCACAATGGGCAGTTCTTC	-	-	TRBV4-1	TRBJ2-1
CASSAQGGNSPLHF	TGTGCCAGCAGCGCGCAGGGGGGCAATTCACCCCTCCACTTT	few	TRBD1	TRBV7-9	TRBJ1-6
CASSNDRGESGELFF	TGTGCCAGCAGTAACGACAGGGGGGAGTCCGGGGAGCTGTTTTTT	-	TRBD1	TRBV6-5	TRBJ2-2
CASSETTTGRKQFF	TGTGCCAGCAGCGAGACTACCACGGGGAGAAAGCAGTTCTTC	few	-	TRBV7-2	TRBJ2-1
CASSFLDNEKLFF	TGTGCCAGCAGCTTTCTGGATAATGAAAAACTGTTTTTT	-	-	TRBV7-9	TRBJ1-4
CASSPSGGVETQYF	TGTGCCAGCAGCCCGTCGGGGGGCGTCGAGACCCAGTACTTC	medium-sized	-	TRBV12-3/TRBV12-4	TRBJ2-5
CASSRGGQPQHF	TGTGCCAGCAGCCGGGGTGGTCAGCCCCAGCATTTT	-	-	TRBV12-3/TRBV12-4	TRBJ1-5
CASSLEGQGVKEQYF	TGTGCCAGCAGCTTAGAGGGACAGGGGGTGAAAGAGCAGTACTTC	-	TRBD1	TRBV7-2	TRBJ2-7
CASSYFQRNTEAFF	TGTGCCAGCAGTTACTTCCAGCGGAACACTGAAGCTTTCTTT	-	-	TRBV6-5	TRBJ1-1
CASSPRTDVAGSPLHF	TGTGCCAGCTCACCCCGGACAGATGTCGCCGGTTCACCCCTCCACTTT	medium-sized	-	TRBV18	TRBJ1-6
CASTPTPRAIVETQYF	TGTGCCAGCACCCCGACCCCACGGGCTATCGTGGAGACCCAGTACTTC	medium-sized	-	TRBV6-2/TRBV6-3	TRBJ2-5
CASSQDRLAGEETQYF	TGCGCCAGCAGCCAGGATAGACTAGCGGGGGAGGAGACCCAGTACTTC	-	TRBD2	TRBV4-3	TRBJ2-5
CASSMGQPMNTEAFF	TGTGCCAGTAGTATGGGTCAGCCGATGAACACTGAAGCTTTCTTT	medium-sized	-	TRBV19	TRBJ1-1
CASSSRSEQYF	TGTGCCAGCAGCTCGAGGTCCGAGCAGTACTTC	medium-sized	-	TRBV7-6	TRBJ2-7
CASSQARVRQGNEKLFF	TGCGCCAGCAGCCAAGCCCGAGTTAGACAGGGGAATGAAAAACTGTTTTTT	few	TRBD1	TRBV4-3	TRBJ1-4
CASSYTPTPPRGYTF	TGTGCCAGCAGCTACACGCCGACCCCTCCGCGGGGCTACACCTTC	-	-	TRBV6-2/TRBV6-3	TRBJ1-2
CASSYRYF	TGTGCCAGCAGTTATCGGTACTTC	-	-	TRBV6-6	TRBJ2-5
CASSVQQGYGYTF	TGTGCCAGCAGTGTTCAACAGGGCTATGGCTACACCTTC	medium-sized	-	TRBV6-1	TRBJ1-2
CASSPDYNDLYEQYF	TGTGCCAGCAGCCCCGACTACAACGACCTCTACGAGCAGTACTTC	-	-	TRBV5-4	TRBJ2-7
CSVRPGQGYGYTF	TGCAGCGTCCGTCCGGGACAGGGGTATGGCTACACCTTC	medium-sized	TRBD1	TRBV29-1	TRBJ1-2
CTSRQGHDQYF	TGTACCAGCAGGCAGGGCCACGATCAGTACTTC	-	-	TRBV6-1	TRBJ2-7
CASTLGQGPYSGANVLTF	TGTGCCAGCACCTTAGGACAGGGACCATACTCTGGGGCCAACGTCCTGACTTTC	medium-sized	TRBD1	TRBV7-6	TRBJ2-6
CASSPSRTETQYF	TGTGCCAGCAGCCCATCTAGGACGGAGACCCAGTACTTC	few	-	TRBV7-2	TRBJ2-5
CASRKTGRSFGNTIYF	TGTGCCAGCAGAAAAACAGGGAGAAGCTTTGGAAACACCATATATTTT	-	-	TRBV12-3/TRBV12-4	TRBJ1-3
CASSLPPGTGQYF	TGTGCCAGCAGTTTACCCCCAGGGACAGGGCAGTACTTC	-	TRBD1	TRBV12-3/TRBV12-4	TRBJ2-7
CATGTGDTQYF	TGTGCCACAGGGACCGGAGATACGCAGTATTTT	medium-sized	-	TRBV19	TRBJ2-3
CASSFDGNSPLHF	TGTGCCAGCAGTTTCGACGGTAATTCACCCCTCCACTTT	medium-sized	-	TRBV27	TRBJ1-6
CASSSSRAYGYTF	TGTGCCAGCAGCAGTTCCAGGGCCTATGGCTACACCTTC	-	-	TRBV7-9	TRBJ1-2
CASSGSSGGYEQFF	TGCGCCAGCAGTGGTTCTAGCGGGGGTTATGAGCAGTTCTTC	medium-sized	TRBD2	TRBV5-1	TRBJ2-1
CASSPPGRSVTNEQYF	TGTGCCAGCTCACCACCGGGGAGGTCGGTGACTAACGAGCAGTACTTC	medium-sized	-	TRBV18	TRBJ2-7
CASRLDRVTETQYF	TGTGCCAGCAGACTGGACAGGGTGACAGAGACCCAGTACTTC	medium-sized	TRBD1	TRBV27	TRBJ2-5
CASSLGGRTDTQYF	TGTGCCAGCAGCCTGGGGGGCCGGACAGATACGCAGTATTTT	medium-sized	-	TRBV6-6	TRBJ2-3
CSASIPPPKTGRETQYF	TGCAGTGCTAGTATCCCCCCCCCCAAGACAGGGAGGGAGACCCAGTACTTC	once	-	TRBV20-1	TRBJ2-5
CASSLEGQRSNQPQHF	TGTGCCAGCAGTTTAGAGGGACAACGGAGCAATCAGCCCCAGCATTTT	few	-	TRBV12-3/TRBV12-4	TRBJ1-5